This T cell receptor (beta chain) derives from a study of shared clonotypes between healthy human individuals. Whole-study results and caveats: Rarefaction gave evidence that sorted-subset sequencing remained incomplete despite large depth.

Naive-designated CD8 cells lacked CD45RO, were positively enriched for CCR7, and omitted terminally differentiated effector memory CD45RA+ cells. Libraries were prepared by immunoSEQ multiplex PCR; TCRdb keeps only in-frame clonotypes and omits some of them. In the table there are approximately 600,000 clones, 85% to 95% of which are singletons. Comments on this clone: Antigen: not known.

The sequenced sample consisted of naive CD8+ T cells sorted from blood. The TCR sequence derives from a woman in her twenties or thirties in good health.

The CDR3, as DNA: TGTGCCAGCAGCCGGCGCGACATGCTTGAATTCGTCGATGAAAAACTGTTTTTT. This gives the protein CASSRRDMLEFVDEKLFF. V gene TRBV28 combines with J gene TRBJ1-4; D is unresolved. This CDR3 comprises 18 residues. CDR1 is MDHEN and CDR2 is SYDVKM in the germline V gene. V lost 6 bases to trimming and J lost 6 bases, with 26 bases between them.